This entry concerns a single T cell receptor beta chain. Its antigen remains unknown. The data derive from a study of T cell responses to AZD1222 COVID-19 vaccine. For the study at large: Second doses that came at about 4 or about 12 weeks were put together. Overall study findings and caveats: Just a handful of AZD1222 recipients were seropositive at baseline. Repertoires were obtained only post-peak T cell response. The donor group comprised mostly white British people and more females; the analysis possibly underestimated clonal diversity.

V trimming: 10 bases; J trimming: 1 base; junction bases outside the gene matches: 5. This CDR3 region has 14 residues. Germline-derived CDR1 and CDR2 are MNHEY and SVGAGI. Data came from immunoSEQ multiplex PCR; TCRdb stores just in-frame clones and leaves some out. The repertoire holds around 130,000 clones, with around 94% as singletons. This TCR was recovered from an adult in good health. The chain couples TRBV6-5 to TRBJ2-5; 11 bases match TRBD2. The sequences come from peripheral blood, collected on day 0 of AZD1222 vaccination. CDR3 nucleotide sequence: TGTGCCACCCTAGCGGGAGGCACCCAAGAGACCCAGTACTTC. Protein sequence: CATLAGGTQETQYF.